The rows below give T cell receptor beta chains drawn from one sample of a study of T cells after yellow fever vaccination. TCRdb ran MiXCR on the 5' RACE reads and lists one entry per CDR3 protein. The table has 620,000 or so distinct CDR3 sequences, 10% to 15% seen once. Material: PBMCs, obtained on the day of the yellow fever booster vaccination. Receptor source: a man aged 30 to 39 who received the YFV17D yellow fever vaccine. Both conserved end residues are part of each CDR3. A D gene is named only where the DNA matches it firmly. Clone size appears in some rows only: once, few, many, or a class for an expanded clone.

clone_size: -
d_call: TRBD2
v_call: TRBV23-1
j_call: TRBJ2-1
cdr3_aa: CASARWASGLYNEQFF
cdr3_nt: TGCGCCAGCGCCCGGTGGGCTAGCGGGTTGTACAATGAGCAGTTCTTC

clone_size: few
d_call: TRBD2
v_call: TRBV5-4
j_call: TRBJ2-7
cdr3_aa: CASSPFVSGSYEQYF
cdr3_nt: TGTGCCAGCAGCCCCTTCGTGAGCGGGAGTTACGAGCAGTACTTC

clone_size: -
d_call: TRBD2
v_call: TRBV4-2
j_call: TRBJ2-3
cdr3_aa: CASRETGGSTDTQYF
cdr3_nt: TGTGCCAGCAGGGAAACGGGAGGGAGCACAGATACGCAGTATTTT

clone_size: few
d_call: -
v_call: TRBV20-1
j_call: TRBJ2-7
cdr3_aa: CSARDPGIYEQYF
cdr3_nt: TGCAGTGCTAGAGATCCTGGGATTTACGAGCAGTACTTC

clone_size: few
d_call: -
v_call: TRBV6-2/TRBV6-3
j_call: TRBJ2-7
cdr3_aa: CASSYPTASYEQYF
cdr3_nt: TGTGCCAGCAGTTACCCGACAGCCTCCTACGAGCAGTACTTC

clone_size: -
d_call: -
v_call: TRBV4-3
j_call: TRBJ2-7
cdr3_aa: CASSPETSVYPGEQYF
cdr3_nt: TGCGCCAGCAGCCCGGAAACCAGTGTGTACCCAGGCGAGCAGTACTTC

clone_size: many
d_call: -
v_call: TRBV7-2
j_call: TRBJ2-7
cdr3_aa: CASSLRTAFYEQYF
cdr3_nt: TGTGCCAGCAGCTTAAGGACGGCGTTTTACGAGCAGTACTTC

clone_size: few
d_call: TRBD1
v_call: TRBV28
j_call: TRBJ2-4
cdr3_aa: CASETGGIQYF
cdr3_nt: TGTGCCAGCGAGACAGGGGGCATTCAGTACTTC

clone_size: few
d_call: TRBD2
v_call: TRBV20-1
j_call: TRBJ2-3
cdr3_aa: CSAIIAGGADTQYF
cdr3_nt: TGCAGTGCTATAATAGCGGGAGGCGCAGATACGCAGTATTTT

clone_size: -
d_call: -
v_call: TRBV7-8
j_call: TRBJ2-2
cdr3_aa: CASSLTRLQATGELFF
cdr3_nt: TGTGCCAGCAGCTTAACGCGACTTCAAGCCACCGGGGAGCTGTTTTTT

clone_size: few
d_call: TRBD2
v_call: TRBV3-1
j_call: TRBJ2-1
cdr3_aa: CASSQGTSGSFNEQFF
cdr3_nt: TGTGCCAGCAGCCAGGGGACTAGCGGGAGTTTTAATGAGCAGTTCTTC

clone_size: -
d_call: TRBD2
v_call: TRBV7-9
j_call: TRBJ2-2
cdr3_aa: CASSSRGASGSGELFF
cdr3_nt: TGTGCCAGCAGCTCAAGAGGGGCTAGCGGGTCAGGGGAGCTGTTTTTT

clone_size: -
d_call: TRBD1
v_call: TRBV27
j_call: TRBJ2-5
cdr3_aa: CASSWTGYETQYF
cdr3_nt: TGTGCCAGCAGTTGGACAGGGTACGAGACCCAGTACTTC

clone_size: -
d_call: -
v_call: TRBV6-2/TRBV6-3
j_call: TRBJ1-1
cdr3_aa: CASSPWNTEAFF
cdr3_nt: TGTGCCAGCAGTCCATGGAACACTGAAGCTTTCTTT

clone_size: few
d_call: -
v_call: TRBV20-1
j_call: TRBJ2-5
cdr3_aa: CSARPTATVQETQYF
cdr3_nt: TGCAGTGCTAGACCGACTGCGACAGTCCAAGAGACCCAGTACTTC

clone_size: many
d_call: TRBD2
v_call: TRBV5-1
j_call: TRBJ2-5
cdr3_aa: CASSLDGGRASETQYF
cdr3_nt: TGCGCCAGCAGCTTGGACGGCGGGAGGGCCTCGGAGACCCAGTACTTC

clone_size: few
d_call: -
v_call: TRBV7-3
j_call: TRBJ1-2
cdr3_aa: CASSLRAGDGYTF
cdr3_nt: TGTGCCAGCAGCTTAAGGGCGGGGGACGGCTACACCTTC

clone_size: few
d_call: -
v_call: TRBV5-4
j_call: TRBJ2-3
cdr3_aa: CASSFLTGSTDTQYF
cdr3_nt: TGTGCCAGCAGCTTTCTGACAGGAAGCACAGATACGCAGTATTTT

clone_size: -
d_call: -
v_call: TRBV29-1
j_call: TRBJ1-1
cdr3_aa: CSASTAWSTEAFF
cdr3_nt: TGCAGCGCTTCGACAGCATGGAGCACTGAAGCTTTCTTT

clone_size: many
d_call: -
v_call: TRBV27
j_call: TRBJ1-1
cdr3_aa: CASIDPSGEAFF
cdr3_nt: TGTGCCAGCATAGACCCGAGCGGGGAAGCTTTCTTT

clone_size: -
d_call: TRBD1
v_call: TRBV5-5
j_call: TRBJ2-7
cdr3_aa: CASSLVPGGTYEQYF
cdr3_nt: TGTGCCAGCAGCTTGGTACCAGGGGGTACCTACGAGCAGTACTTC

clone_size: -
d_call: -
v_call: TRBV7-2
j_call: TRBJ2-2
cdr3_aa: CASSLTSQTGRAGELFF
cdr3_nt: TGTGCCAGCAGCTTAACCTCTCAGACAGGGAGGGCCGGGGAGCTGTTTTTT

clone_size: many
d_call: -
v_call: TRBV5-1
j_call: TRBJ2-7
cdr3_aa: CASSLAQNRYEQYF
cdr3_nt: TGCGCCAGCAGCTTGGCCCAGAATCGCTACGAGCAGTACTTC

clone_size: -
d_call: -
v_call: TRBV1
j_call: TRBJ1-1
cdr3_aa: CTSLGENTEAFF
cdr3_nt: TGCACCAGCCTAGGAGAGAACACTGAAGCTTTCTTT

clone_size: -
d_call: TRBD2
v_call: TRBV5-1
j_call: TRBJ2-2
cdr3_aa: CASSFQTSGSTGELFF
cdr3_nt: TGCGCCAGCAGCTTCCAGACTAGCGGGAGTACCGGGGAGCTGTTTTTT

clone_size: -
d_call: TRBD1
v_call: TRBV28
j_call: TRBJ2-6
cdr3_aa: CAIGQGSSGANVLTF
cdr3_nt: TGTGCCATCGGACAGGGCTCATCTGGGGCCAACGTCCTGACTTTC

clone_size: -
d_call: -
v_call: TRBV6-2/TRBV6-3
j_call: TRBJ2-1
cdr3_aa: CASMLPKSYNEQFF
cdr3_nt: TGTGCCAGCATGCTACCGAAATCCTACAATGAGCAGTTCTTC

clone_size: few
d_call: -
v_call: TRBV25-1
j_call: TRBJ2-1
cdr3_aa: CASSYPDRQQFF
cdr3_nt: TGTGCCAGCAGCTACCCGGACAGACAGCAGTTCTTC

clone_size: few
d_call: -
v_call: TRBV29-1
j_call: TRBJ2-7
cdr3_aa: CSAREPSSYEQYF
cdr3_nt: TGCAGCGCTAGAGAGCCAAGCTCCTACGAGCAGTACTTC

clone_size: -
d_call: -
v_call: TRBV24-1
j_call: TRBJ2-7
cdr3_aa: CATSLGGTTQYF
cdr3_nt: TGTGCCACCAGTTTGGGGGGGACAACACAGTACTTC

clone_size: -
d_call: -
v_call: TRBV20-1
j_call: TRBJ2-5
cdr3_aa: CSASDRTRRETQYF
cdr3_nt: TGCAGTGCTAGTGACAGGACTAGAAGGGAGACCCAGTACTTC

clone_size: -
d_call: -
v_call: TRBV7-3
j_call: TRBJ1-5
cdr3_aa: CASSLGDTNQPQHF
cdr3_nt: TGTGCCAGCAGCTTAGGGGATACTAATCAGCCCCAGCATTTT

clone_size: -
d_call: -
v_call: TRBV20-1
j_call: TRBJ1-2
cdr3_aa: CSARDYRGDGYTF
cdr3_nt: TGCAGTGCTAGAGACTACCGCGGGGATGGCTACACCTTC

clone_size: few
d_call: TRBD2
v_call: TRBV25-1
j_call: TRBJ2-2
cdr3_aa: CASTTSEAGELFF
cdr3_nt: TGTGCCAGCACGACTAGCGAGGCCGGGGAGCTGTTTTTT

clone_size: -
d_call: -
v_call: TRBV14
j_call: TRBJ2-3
cdr3_aa: CASSPTDAFTDTQYF
cdr3_nt: TGTGCCAGCAGCCCTACGGACGCCTTCACAGATACGCAGTATTTT

clone_size: -
d_call: -
v_call: TRBV7-2
j_call: TRBJ2-7
cdr3_aa: CASSSVGGSYEQYF
cdr3_nt: TGTGCCAGCAGCTCAGTTGGCGGTTCCTACGAGCAGTACTTC

clone_size: -
d_call: -
v_call: TRBV20-1
j_call: TRBJ1-5
cdr3_aa: CSGKDRLWDQPQHF
cdr3_nt: TGCAGTGGCAAAGACAGGCTTTGGGATCAGCCCCAGCATTTT